A selection of T cell receptor beta chains follows, all from one sample in a study of shared clonotypes between healthy human individuals. Sequencing used immunoSEQ multiplex PCR; TCRdb keeps in-frame clones, though not all of them. The sample has around 2,100,000 clones, about 95% seen once. Sequenced material: naive CD8+ T cells sorted from blood. These receptors were obtained from a man aged 18 to 29 in good health. Both conserved end residues are part of each CDR3. The D gene is left open where the match is weak. The size entry is marked missing in some rows and otherwise reads once, few, many or a size class.

clone_size,v_call,d_call,j_call,cdr3_aa,cdr3_nt
-,TRBV15,-,TRBJ2-1,CATSIEFAGSSYNEQFF,TGTGCCACCAGCATAGAGTTCGCCGGAAGCTCCTACAATGAGCAGTTCTTC
-,TRBV4-1,-,TRBJ2-3,CASSQETGPDTQYF,TGCGCCAGCAGCCAAGAAACGGGCCCAGATACGCAGTATTTT
-,TRBV28,-,TRBJ2-7,CASSSPGQTVFYEQYF,TGTGCCAGCAGTTCGCCCGGACAGACTGTATTCTACGAGCAGTACTTC
-,TRBV7-8,TRBD1,TRBJ1-1,CASSFGTGGAPNTEAFF,TGTGCCAGCAGCTTCGGGACAGGGGGCGCCCCGAACACTGAAGCTTTCTTT
-,TRBV12-5,TRBD1,TRBJ1-5,CASGSDRDPFRNQPQHF,TGTGCTAGTGGTTCAGACAGGGACCCCTTTCGCAATCAGCCCCAGCATTTT
-,TRBV6-5,-,TRBJ1-5,CASSYEGDQPQHF,TGTGCCAGCAGTTACGAAGGCGATCAGCCCCAGCATTTT
-,TRBV7-2,TRBD1,TRBJ2-1,CASRLAPGQGYNEQFF,TGTGCCAGCAGGCTAGCTCCGGGACAGGGATACAATGAGCAGTTCTTC
-,TRBV27,TRBD2,TRBJ2-7,CASSLGAGGSYEQYF,TGTGCCAGCAGTTTAGGGGCGGGAGGGTCCTACGAGCAGTACTTC
-,TRBV9,-,TRBJ1-2,CASSVSSGVRAGNYGYTF,TGTGCCAGCAGCGTATCAAGTGGGGTCAGGGCAGGGAACTATGGCTACACCTTC
-,TRBV19,-,TRBJ1-2,CASSMGSFPNYGYTF,TGTGCCAGTAGTATGGGGTCTTTTCCTAACTATGGCTACACCTTC
-,TRBV4-3,-,TRBJ2-7,CASSQGSSEGAYEQYF,TGCGCCAGCAGCCAAGGTAGCTCCGAGGGCGCCTACGAGCAGTACTTC
once,TRBV7-2,-,TRBJ2-7,CASSFPEGDGYEQYF,TGTGCCAGCAGCTTCCCCGAGGGGGATGGGTACGAGCAGTACTTC
-,TRBV9,-,TRBJ1-2,CASSVGSRSGYTF,TGTGCCAGCAGCGTAGGTTCCAGGAGTGGCTACACCTTC
-,TRBV7-9,-,TRBJ2-2,CASSDHRVVTGELFF,TGTGCCAGCAGCGACCACAGGGTGGTCACCGGGGAGCTGTTTTTT
few,TRBV6-5,-,TRBJ1-6,CASSQQIYSPLHF,TGTGCCAGCAGTCAACAGATTTATTCACCCCTCCACTTT
-,TRBV5-1,-,TRBJ1-2,CASSAGASYGYTF,TGCGCCAGCAGCGCCGGAGCTAGCTATGGCTACACCTTC
-,TRBV15,TRBD1,TRBJ2-2,CATNPDRGQTGELFF,TGTGCCACCAACCCGGACAGGGGGCAAACCGGGGAGCTGTTTTTT
-,TRBV7-9,TRBD1,TRBJ1-2,CASSLGQGNYGYTF,TGTGCCAGCAGCTTGGGACAGGGGAACTATGGCTACACCTTC
-,TRBV6-5,-,TRBJ2-2,CASSYSPSWTGELFF,TGTGCCAGCAGTTACTCGCCTAGCTGGACCGGGGAGCTGTTTTTT
-,TRBV4-1,-,TRBJ1-4,CASSQDGGKLFF,TGCGCCAGCAGCCAAGATGGGGGAAAACTGTTTTTT
-,TRBV7-9,-,TRBJ2-7,CASSSPLQVDEQYF,TGTGCCAGCAGCTCGCCCTTACAGGTAGACGAGCAGTACTTC
-,TRBV6-5,-,TRBJ1-3,CASRADTIYF,TGTGCCAGCCGTGCGGACACCATATATTTT
-,TRBV27,TRBD1,TRBJ2-7,CASSPSQGVYENEQYF,TGTGCCAGCAGTCCATCCCAGGGGGTTTATGAAAACGAGCAGTACTTC